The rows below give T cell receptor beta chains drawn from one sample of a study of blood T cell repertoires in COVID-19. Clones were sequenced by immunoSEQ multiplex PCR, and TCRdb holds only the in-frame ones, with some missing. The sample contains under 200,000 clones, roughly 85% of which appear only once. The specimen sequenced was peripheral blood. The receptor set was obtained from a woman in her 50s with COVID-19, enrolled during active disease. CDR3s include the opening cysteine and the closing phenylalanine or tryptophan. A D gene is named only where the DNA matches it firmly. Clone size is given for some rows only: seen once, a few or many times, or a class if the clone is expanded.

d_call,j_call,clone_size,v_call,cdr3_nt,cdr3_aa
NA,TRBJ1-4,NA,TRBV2,TGTGCCAGCAGCCCCGTCGCAGGCGAAAAACTGTTTTTT,CASSPVAGEKLFF
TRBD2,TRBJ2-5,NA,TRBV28,TGTGCCAGCAGCGGTAGCGGGGGGGCCGTGGAGACCCAGTACTTC,CASSGSGGAVETQYF
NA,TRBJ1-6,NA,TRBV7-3,TGTGCCAGCAGCTTAACGGGCCCACCGGGGCCCCTCCACTTT,CASSLTGPPGPLHF
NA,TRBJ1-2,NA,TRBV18,TGTGCCAGCTCACCACCCCCGGGTCCGGACAGCTATGGCTACACCTTC,CASSPPPGPDSYGYTF
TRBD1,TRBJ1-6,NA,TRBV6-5,TGTGCCAGCAGCCTGGGACAGGGGTATCGTTCACCCCTCCACTTT,CASSLGQGYRSPLHF
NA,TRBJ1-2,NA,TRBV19,TGTGCCAGTAACTGGGGCTCTGGCTACACCTTC,CASNWGSGYTF
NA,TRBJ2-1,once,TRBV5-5,TGTGCCAGCAGCGCTACTTGGGCCCCAAAAAATGAGCAGTTCTTC,CASSATWAPKNEQFF
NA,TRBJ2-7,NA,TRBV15,TGTGCCACCAGCAGAGATGGGCCGCCGCCGCAGTACTTC,CATSRDGPPPQYF
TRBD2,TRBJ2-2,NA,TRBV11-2,TGTGCCAGCAGGCCGAAGGTCGGGGGAGGGTCCGGGGAGCTGTTTTTT,CASRPKVGGGSGELFF
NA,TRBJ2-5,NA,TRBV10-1,TGCGCCTTTCATCCCGGGATCCACCAAGAGACCCAGTACTTC,CAFHPGIHQETQYF
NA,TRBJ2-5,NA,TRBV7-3,TGTGCCAGCAGCGAATGGGGGGATAGCCAAGAGACCCAGTACTTC,CASSEWGDSQETQYF
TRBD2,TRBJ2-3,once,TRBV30,TGTGCCTGGAGTGTACTAGCGGGGATCGCAGATACGCAGTATTTT,CAWSVLAGIADTQYF
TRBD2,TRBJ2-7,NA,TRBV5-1,TGCGCCAGCAGCCCCATAGGGGGACTAGCGGGGGTCAGCTCCTACGAGCAGTACTTC,CASSPIGGLAGVSSYEQYF
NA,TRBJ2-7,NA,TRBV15,TGTGCCACCAGTACGTTAGACTACGAGCAGTACTTC,CATSTLDYEQYF
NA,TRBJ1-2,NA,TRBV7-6,TGTGCCAGCAGCCCCTTTCGGGACATCTTGGATAACTATGGCTACACCTTC,CASSPFRDILDNYGYTF
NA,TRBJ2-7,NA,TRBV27,TGTGCCAGCAGTCCACAGGGCTACGAGCAGTACTTC,CASSPQGYEQYF
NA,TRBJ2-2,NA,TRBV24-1,TGTGCCACCAGTGATTTGGACGAAGCGGAGGGTACCGAACCCTACACCGGGGAGCTGTTTTTT,CATSDLDEAEGTEPYTGELFF
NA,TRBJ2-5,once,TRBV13,TGTGCCAGCAGCTTACAGGGGCGGGAGACCCAGTACTTC,CASSLQGRETQYF
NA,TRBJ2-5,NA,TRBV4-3,TGCGCCAGCAGCCAACACAGGGAAGAGACCCAGTACTTC,CASSQHREETQYF
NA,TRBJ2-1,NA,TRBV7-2,TGTGCCAGCAGTCCTCGTAAGTTCTTC,CASSPRKFF
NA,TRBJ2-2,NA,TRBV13,TGTGCCAGCAGCTTAGGCGCTAGAGGCCGGGAGCTGTTTTTT,CASSLGARGRELFF
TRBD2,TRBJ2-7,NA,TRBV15,TGTGCCACCAGCAGAGATGTGGGCGGGGGTAGCGAGCAGTACTTC,CATSRDVGGGSEQYF
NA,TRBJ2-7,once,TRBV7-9,TGTGCCAGCAGCGAAAACCAGGGGGGCGGCTTCCACGAGCAGTACTTC,CASSENQGGGFHEQYF